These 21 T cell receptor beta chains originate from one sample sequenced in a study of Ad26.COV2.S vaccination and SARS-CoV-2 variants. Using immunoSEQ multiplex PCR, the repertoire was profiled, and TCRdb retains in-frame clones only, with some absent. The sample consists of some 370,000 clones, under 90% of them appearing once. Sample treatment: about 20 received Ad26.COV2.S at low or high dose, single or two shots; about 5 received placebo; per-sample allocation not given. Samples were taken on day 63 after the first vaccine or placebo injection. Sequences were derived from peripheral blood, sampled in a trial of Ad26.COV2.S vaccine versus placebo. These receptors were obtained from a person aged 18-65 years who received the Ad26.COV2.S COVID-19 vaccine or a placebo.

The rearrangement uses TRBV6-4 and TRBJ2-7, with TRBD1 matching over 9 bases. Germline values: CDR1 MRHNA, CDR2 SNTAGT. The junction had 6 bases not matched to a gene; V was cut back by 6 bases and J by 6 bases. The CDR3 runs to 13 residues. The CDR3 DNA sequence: TGTGCCAGCAGCACCGGGACAGGGCGCGAGCAGTACTTC. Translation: CASSTGTGREQYF.

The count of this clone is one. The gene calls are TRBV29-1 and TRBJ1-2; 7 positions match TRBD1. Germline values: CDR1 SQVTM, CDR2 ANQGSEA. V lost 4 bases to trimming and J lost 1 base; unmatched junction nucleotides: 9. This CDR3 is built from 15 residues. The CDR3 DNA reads TGCAGCGTTGCGGGAGGGGGCTCGCTTAACTATGGCTACACCTTC. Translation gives CSVAGGGSLNYGYTF.

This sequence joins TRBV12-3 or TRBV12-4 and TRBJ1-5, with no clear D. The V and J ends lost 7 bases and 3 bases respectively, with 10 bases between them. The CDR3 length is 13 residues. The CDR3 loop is CASTPGNNQPQHF. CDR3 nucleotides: TGTGCCAGCACCCCCGGAAACAATCAGCCCCAGCATTTT.

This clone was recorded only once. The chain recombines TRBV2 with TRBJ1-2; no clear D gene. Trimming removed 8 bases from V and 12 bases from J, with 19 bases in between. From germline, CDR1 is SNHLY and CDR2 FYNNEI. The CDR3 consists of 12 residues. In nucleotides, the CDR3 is TGTGCCAGCGATTCACAAAGGGCCTCCCACACCTTC. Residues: CASDSQRASHTF.

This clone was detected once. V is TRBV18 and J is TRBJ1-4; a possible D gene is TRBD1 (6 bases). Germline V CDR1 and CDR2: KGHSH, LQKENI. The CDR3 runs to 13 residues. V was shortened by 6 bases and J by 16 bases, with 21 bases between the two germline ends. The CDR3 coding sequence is TGTGCCAGCTCGCATGACTCGGACAGTGGCCCGTTTTTT. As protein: CASSHDSDSGPFF.

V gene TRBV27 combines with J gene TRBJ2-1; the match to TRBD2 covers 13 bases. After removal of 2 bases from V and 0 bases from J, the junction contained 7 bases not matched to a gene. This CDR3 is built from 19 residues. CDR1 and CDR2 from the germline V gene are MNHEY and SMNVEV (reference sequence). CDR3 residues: CASSLRTSGGLSSYNEQFF. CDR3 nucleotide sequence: TGTGCCAGCAGTTTACGGACTAGCGGGGGCCTGAGCTCCTACAATGAGCAGTTCTTC.

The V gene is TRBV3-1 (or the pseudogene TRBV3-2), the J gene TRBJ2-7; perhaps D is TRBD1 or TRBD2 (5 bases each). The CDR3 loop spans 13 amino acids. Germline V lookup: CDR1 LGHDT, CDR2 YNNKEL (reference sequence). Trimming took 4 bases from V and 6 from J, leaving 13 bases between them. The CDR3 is CASSLRDPLEQYF. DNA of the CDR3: TGTGCCAGCAGCCTCCGGGACCCCCTCGAGCAGTACTTC.

The CDR3 DNA follows: TGTGCCAGCAGTTTAAAGTTCTCTAATCAGCCCCAGCATTTT. It encodes CASSLKFSNQPQHF. The genes are TRBV27 and TRBJ1-5, with D unresolved. Germline values: CDR1 MNHEY, CDR2 SMNVEV (reference sequence). The CDR3 sequence is 14 residues long. Between the trimmed V and J ends, which lost 2 bases and 4 bases, there was a span of 9 bases.

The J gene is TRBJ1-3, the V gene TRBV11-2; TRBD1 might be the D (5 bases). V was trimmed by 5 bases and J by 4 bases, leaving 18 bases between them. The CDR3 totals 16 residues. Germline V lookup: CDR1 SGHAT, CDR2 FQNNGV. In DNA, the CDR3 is TGTGCCAGCAGCCCCCTGACTTCAGGGAGGGGAAACACCATATATTTT. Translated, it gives CASSPLTSGRGNTIYF. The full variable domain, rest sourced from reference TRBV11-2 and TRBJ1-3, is EAGVAQSPRYKIIEKRQSVAFWCNPISGHATLYWYQQILGQGPKLLIQFQNNGVVDDSQLPKDRFSAERLKGVDSTLKIQPAKLEDSAVYLCASSPLTSGRGNTIYFGEGSWLTVV.

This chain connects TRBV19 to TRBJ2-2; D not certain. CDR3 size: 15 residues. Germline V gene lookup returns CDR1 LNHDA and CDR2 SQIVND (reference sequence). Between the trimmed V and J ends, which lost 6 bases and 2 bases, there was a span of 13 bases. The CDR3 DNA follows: TGTGCCAGTAGAGACGATCTCTTAAACACCGGGGAGCTGTTTTTT. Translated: CASRDDLLNTGELFF.

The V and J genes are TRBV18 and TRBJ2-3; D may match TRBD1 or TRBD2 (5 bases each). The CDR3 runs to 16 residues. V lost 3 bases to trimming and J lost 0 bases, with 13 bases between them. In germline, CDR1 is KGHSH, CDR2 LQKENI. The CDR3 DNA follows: TGTGCCAGCTCACCCACCGGGACCCTGAGCACAGATACGCAGTATTTT. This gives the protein CASSPTGTLSTDTQYF.

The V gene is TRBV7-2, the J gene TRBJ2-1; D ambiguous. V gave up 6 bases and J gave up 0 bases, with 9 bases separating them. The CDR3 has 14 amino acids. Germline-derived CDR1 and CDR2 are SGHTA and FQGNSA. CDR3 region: CASSYANSYNEQFF. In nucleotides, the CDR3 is TGTGCCAGCAGTTACGCGAACTCCTACAATGAGCAGTTCTTC.

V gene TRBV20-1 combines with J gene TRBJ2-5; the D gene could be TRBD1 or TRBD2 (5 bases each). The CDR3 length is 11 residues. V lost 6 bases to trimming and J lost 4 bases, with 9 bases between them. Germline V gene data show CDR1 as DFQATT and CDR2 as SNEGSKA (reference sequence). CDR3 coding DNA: TGCAGTGCAAAGGGACGAGAGACCCAGTACTTC. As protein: CSAKGRETQYF.

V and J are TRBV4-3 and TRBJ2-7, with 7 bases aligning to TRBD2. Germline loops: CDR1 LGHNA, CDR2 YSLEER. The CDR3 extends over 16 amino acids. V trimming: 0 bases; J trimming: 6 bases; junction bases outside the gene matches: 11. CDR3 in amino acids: CASSQDRAGDPREQYF. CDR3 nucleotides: TGCGCCAGCAGCCAAGACCGGGCGGGGGACCCCCGCGAGCAGTACTTC.

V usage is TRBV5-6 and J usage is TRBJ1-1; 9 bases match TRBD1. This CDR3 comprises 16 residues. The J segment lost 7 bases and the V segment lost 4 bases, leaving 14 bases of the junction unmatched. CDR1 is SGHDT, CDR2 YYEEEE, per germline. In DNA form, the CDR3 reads TGTGCCAGCAGCGAACAGGGGGCGAGAGCGGGATATGAAGCTTTCTTT. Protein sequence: CASSEQGARAGYEAFF.

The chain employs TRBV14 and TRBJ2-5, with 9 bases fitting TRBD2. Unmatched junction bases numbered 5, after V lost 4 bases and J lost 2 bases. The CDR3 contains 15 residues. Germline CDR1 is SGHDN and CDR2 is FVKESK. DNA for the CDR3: TGTGCCAGCAGCCGTCGACTAGCGGTACAAGAGACCCAGTACTTC. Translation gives CASSRRLAVQETQYF. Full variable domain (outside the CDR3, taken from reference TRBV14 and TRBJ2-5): EAGVTQFPSHSVIEKGQTVTLRCDPISGHDNLYWYRRVMGKEIKFLLHFVKESKQDESGMPNNRFLAERTGGTYSTLKVQPAELEDSGVYFCASSRRLAVQETQYFGPGTRLLVL.

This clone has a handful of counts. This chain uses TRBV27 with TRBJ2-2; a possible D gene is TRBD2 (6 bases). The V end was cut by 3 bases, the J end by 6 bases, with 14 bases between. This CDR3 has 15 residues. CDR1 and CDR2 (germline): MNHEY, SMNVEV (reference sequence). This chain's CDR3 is CASSFWGSGPGELFF. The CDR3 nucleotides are TGTGCCAGCAGTTTCTGGGGGAGCGGGCCCGGGGAGCTGTTTTTT.

Here the CDR3 DNA reads TGTGCTAGTGGTTTGGTAATCGTGCAGGGGGGATACACAGATACGCAGTATTTT. Translation: CASGLVIVQGGYTDTQYF. The J gene is TRBJ2-3, the V gene TRBV12-5, with D perhaps matching TRBD1 (7 bases). The CDR3 is made up of 18 amino acids. V lost 0 bases, J lost 2 bases, and 18 bases lay in between. From germline, CDR1 is LGHNT and CDR2 FRNRAP.

The CDR3: CASSLAPPQGSDTQYF. CDR3 bases: TGCGCCAGCAGCTTGGCCCCACCCCAGGGCTCAGATACGCAGTATTTT. This chain joins TRBV5-1 and TRBJ2-3; TRBD1 might be the D (5 bases). Germline assignment: CDR1 SGHRS and CDR2 YFSETQ. The CDR3 runs to 16 residues. V lost 0 bases and J 4 bases, leaving 15 bases between the germline ends.

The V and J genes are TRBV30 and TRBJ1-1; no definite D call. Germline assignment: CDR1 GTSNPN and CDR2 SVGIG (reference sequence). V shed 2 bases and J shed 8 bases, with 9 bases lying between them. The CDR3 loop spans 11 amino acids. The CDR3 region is CAWSIHREAFF. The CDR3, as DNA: TGTGCCTGGAGTATCCACAGAGAAGCTTTCTTT.

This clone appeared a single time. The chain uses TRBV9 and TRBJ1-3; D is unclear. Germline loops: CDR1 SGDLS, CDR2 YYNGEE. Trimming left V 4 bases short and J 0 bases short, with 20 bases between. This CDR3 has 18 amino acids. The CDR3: CASSPRQIILSSGNTIYF. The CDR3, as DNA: TGTGCCAGCAGCCCCCGGCAGATAATCCTCAGCTCTGGAAACACCATATATTTT.